Described below is a single T cell receptor beta chain sequence and its context. Its target is unknown. This specimen belongs to a study of T-cell reconstitution after alpha-beta-depleted transplantation in children. Preparation of the TCRbeta library used unique molecular identifiers. TCRdb ran MiXCR on the PCR reads and lists one entry per CDR3 protein. The repertoire has approximately 270,000 distinct CDR3 sequences, around 25% of them found once; the top ten carry about 4.8%. V gave up 0 bases and J gave up 6 bases, with 9 bases separating them. This CDR3 is 13 amino acids long. In germline, CDR1 is SGDLS, CDR2 YYNGEE. Overall study results and limits: Two months or so post-transplant, alpha-beta T cells reportedly derived from several hundred expanded graft clones. Surviving thymic progenitors and recipient T cells were the source of high TCRbeta diversity at day 60 in some patients. Counts and diversity of T cells one year after transplant came mostly from newly produced T cells.

The genes are TRBV9 and TRBJ1-2; D uncertain. The TCR sequence derives from a female patient aged 2-10 years who had a stem cell transplant for congenital amegakaryocytic thrombocytopenia, so the T cells may come from the graft donor. Sequencing was performed on PBMCs, mostly from graft donor cells, taken 360 days after TCRalphabeta/CD19-depleted stem cell transplant. The CDR3 bases are TGTGCCAGCAGCGTAGTTGAGGGCCATGGCTACACCTTC. Its translation: CASSVVEGHGYTF.